This entry lists 29 T cell receptor beta chains sequenced from one sample in a study of glioma-infiltrating T cells after dendritic cell vaccination. Using immunoSEQ multiplex PCR, the repertoire was profiled, and TCRdb retains in-frame clones only, with some absent. The sample holds fewer than 95,000 clones, around 85% seen once. The time point was: after dendritic cell vaccination, including at tumor progression/relapse. The sequencing used blood, collected after dendritic cell vaccination. The source of these receptors is a human donor with glioblastoma.

V gene TRBV2 combines with J gene TRBJ1-1; D gene ambiguous. The germline CDR1 and CDR2 sequences are SNHLY and FYNNEI. V shed 4 bases and J shed 5 bases, with 5 bases lying between them. The CDR3 is 11 residues long. CDR3 coding DNA: TGTGCCAGCAGTGCGGGGACTGAAGCTTTCTTT. Translation: CASSAGTEAFF.

The chain uses TRBV9 and TRBJ2-1; 16 bases are shared with TRBD2. CDR1 and CDR2 (germline): SGDLS, YYNGEE. The CDR3 length is 17 residues. J was trimmed by 8 bases and V by 6 bases; bases with no gene match: 11. CDR3 sequence reads: CASNGGLAGGYEDEQFF. In DNA form, the CDR3 reads TGTGCCAGCAACGGGGGACTAGCGGGGGGGTATGAAGATGAGCAGTTCTTC. The whole variable domain, remainder taken from reference TRBV9 and TRBJ2-1, is DSGVTQTPKHLITATGQRVTLRCSPRSGDLSVYWYQQSLDQGLQFLIQYYNGEERAKGNILERFSAQQFPDLHSELNLSSLELGDSALYFCASNGGLAGGYEDEQFFGPGTRLTVL.

The V call is TRBV5-4, the J call TRBJ1-2, with D tentatively TRBD1 (5 bases). The germline CDR1 and CDR2 sequences are SGHNT and YYREEE (reference sequence). The CDR3 consists of 14 residues. V was trimmed by 5 bases and J by 4 bases, leaving 15 bases between them. The CDR3 nucleotides read TGTGCCAGCAGTTTTACTCAGGGCAGCTATGGCTACACCTTC. Encoded protein: CASSFTQGSYGYTF.

The chain uses TRBV5-1 and TRBJ1-1; D is ambiguous. V was trimmed by 2 bases and J by 4 bases, leaving 18 bases between them. Germline V gene lookup returns CDR1 SGHRS and CDR2 YFSETQ. This CDR3 has 16 amino acids. The CDR3: CASSFGRVLLGTEAFF. The DNA for the CDR3 is TGCGCCAGCAGCTTTGGGAGGGTTCTGCTGGGCACTGAAGCTTTCTTT.

V and J are TRBV28 and TRBJ2-1; TRBD2 aligns across 9 bases. The CDR3 loop spans 15 amino acids. V lost 5 bases and J lost 5; bases outside the gene matches: 7. Germline loops: CDR1 MDHEN, CDR2 SYDVKM. CDR3: CASSLSGSGHNEQFF. The DNA of the CDR3 is TGTGCCAGCAGTCTTAGCGGGAGCGGCCACAATGAGCAGTTCTTC.

This clone was seen only a few times. The chain recombines TRBV6-1 with TRBJ2-7, with 9 bases matching TRBD2. Looked up from germline, CDR1 is MNHNS and CDR2 is SASEGT. The CDR3 has 15 amino acids. V lost 4 bases, J lost 3 bases, and 7 bases stayed unmatched. Here the CDR3 reads CASSGVAGDLYEQYF. For the CDR3, the DNA is TGTGCCAGCAGTGGGGTAGCGGGGGATCTCTACGAGCAGTACTTC.

The J gene is TRBJ2-6, the V gene TRBV7-3, with a tentative D call TRBD1 (5 bases). Trimming cost V 5 bases and J 1 base, with 9 bases left between them. The CDR3 loop spans 15 amino acids. CDR1 is SGHTA and CDR2 is FQGTGA in the germline V gene. The chain's CDR3 is CASSQQDSGANVLTF. In DNA, the CDR3 is TGTGCCAGCAGCCAACAGGATTCTGGGGCCAACGTCCTGACTTTC.

The chain combines TRBV7-3 with TRBJ2-1; TRBD1 matches at 10 bases. CDR1 SGHTA and CDR2 FQGTGA come from the germline V gene. The CDR3 contains 15 residues. V shed 3 bases, J shed 9 bases, and the junction held 8 bases outside the gene matches. The CDR3 DNA follows: TGTGCCAGCAGCTTCGGACAGGGGGGCCTGAGTGAGCAGTTCTTC. Residues: CASSFGQGGLSEQFF.

The chain couples TRBV19 to TRBJ1-5; TRBD1 matches 7 bases. Germline assignment: CDR1 LNHDA and CDR2 SQIVND (reference sequence). The CDR3 has 14 amino acids. V shed 3 bases, J shed 9 bases, and the junction held 8 bases outside the gene matches. CDR3: CASSIGVDRAPQHF. The CDR3 bases are TGTGCCAGTAGTATTGGGGTCGACAGGGCGCCCCAGCATTTT.

The rearrangement joins TRBV28 to TRBJ1-2; D possibly corresponds to TRBD1 (5 bases). The germline V and J ends were trimmed by 5 bases and 4 bases, with 20 bases remaining between them. The V gene's germline CDR1 is MDHEN and CDR2 SYDVKM. The CDR3 is 16 amino acids. The CDR3 DNA reads as TGTGCCAGCAGTCTTCTACAGGCCAGCGCGTTCTATGGCTACACCTTC. Translated, it gives CASSLLQASAFYGYTF.

This chain joins TRBV9 and TRBJ2-5, with D possibly being TRBD1 (6 bases). Trimming pared 1 base from V and 1 base from J, leaving 8 bases between. The CDR3 runs 14 residues. CDR1 is SGDLS, CDR2 YYNGEE, per germline. DNA for the CDR3: TGTGCCAGCAGCGTACTGGACAGCCAAGAGACCCAGTACTTC. Protein sequence: CASSVLDSQETQYF. Combining the CDR3 with reference TRBV9 and TRBJ2-5 gives the whole variable domain DSGVTQTPKHLITATGQRVTLRCSPRSGDLSVYWYQQSLDQGLQFLIQYYNGEERAKGNILERFSAQQFPDLHSELNLSSLELGDSALYFCASSVLDSQETQYFGPGTRLLVL.

This rearrangement joins TRBV15 to TRBJ2-1; 8 bases are a match to TRBD2. Germline V lookup: CDR1 LNHNV, CDR2 YYDKDF (reference sequence). V trimming: 4 bases; J trimming: 6 bases; junction bases outside the gene matches: 8. The CDR3 length is 15 residues. The CDR3 here is CATSTSGGASNEQFF. CDR3 in DNA: TGTGCCACCAGCACCTCGGGGGGGGCTTCCAATGAGCAGTTCTTC.

Here the CDR3 reads CASSLGGSRSTDTQYF. In DNA form, the CDR3 reads TGTGCCAGCAGCTTAGGTGGGAGCCGATCCACAGATACGCAGTATTTT. This sequence joins TRBV11-3 and TRBJ2-3; D perhaps matches TRBD2 (5 bases). The CDR3 covers 16 residues. The V gene's germline CDR1 is SGHNT and CDR2 YENEEA. Trimming shortened V by 1 base and J by 2 bases, and 13 bases separated the two germline ends.

J is TRBJ1-1 and V is TRBV7-2, with D possibly TRBD1 on 5 matching bases. Trimming cost V 3 bases and J 3 bases, with 8 bases left between them. This CDR3 comprises 13 residues. From germline, CDR1 is SGHTA and CDR2 FQGNSA. The CDR3 loop reads CASSLRRDTEAFF. For the CDR3, the DNA is TGTGCCAGCAGCTTGCGCAGGGACACTGAAGCTTTCTTT.

The V and J genes are TRBV18 and TRBJ1-5, with a weak D call TRBD1 (5 bases). V lost 2 bases, J lost 8 bases, and 10 bases lay in between. Germline V gives CDR1 KGHSH, CDR2 LQKENI. The CDR3 runs to 13 residues. The CDR3 coding sequence is TGTGCCAGCTCACCATGGAGGGGAGAGCCCCAGCATTTT. Residues: CASSPWRGEPQHF.

The J gene is TRBJ2-1, the V gene TRBV6-1, with 8 positions matching TRBD1. The CDR3 loop spans 14 amino acids. The V segment lost 5 bases and the J segment 2 bases; nucleotides outside the gene matches: 2. Looked up from germline, CDR1 is MNHNS and CDR2 is SASEGT. CDR3 DNA: TGTGCCAGCAGTTTGGACAGGGCCTACAATGAGCAGTTCTTC. It is translated as CASSLDRAYNEQFF.

There are a few counts of this clone. This chain links TRBV2 with TRBJ1-4; possible D gene TRBD1, 5 bases. Germline assignment: CDR1 SNHLY and CDR2 FYNNEI. The CDR3 has 11 residues. With 8 bases removed from V and 6 bases from J, the gap between germline ends came to 7 bases. CDR3 sequence (DNA): TGTGCCAGCGCCAGGGATGAAAAACTGTTTTTT. Protein sequence: CASARDEKLFF.

The chain carries TRBV7-9 and TRBJ2-2; D remains unclear. The CDR3 has 12 amino acids. V was trimmed by 5 bases and J by 7 bases, leaving 8 bases between them. The germline CDR1 and CDR2 sequences are SEHNR and FQNEAQ (reference sequence). CDR3 sequence: CASSPRGGELFF. CDR3 nucleotides: TGTGCCAGCAGCCCCCGAGGCGGGGAGCTGTTTTTT.

The chain couples TRBV19 to TRBJ1-2; D not resolved. Trimming removed 7 bases from V and 5 bases from J, with 17 bases in between. From germline, CDR1 is LNHDA and CDR2 SQIVND (reference sequence). The CDR3 loop spans 14 amino acids. The CDR3 sequence: CASNWQEGGYGYTF. CDR3 nucleotides: TGTGCCAGTAATTGGCAGGAGGGAGGTTATGGCTACACCTTC.

Comments on this clone: Other DNA sequences in the same sample also yield this CDR3. The V gene is TRBV6-5, the J gene TRBJ2-7; D perhaps matches TRBD1 (5 bases). The CDR3 contains 13 residues. In germline, CDR1 is MNHEY, CDR2 SVGAGI. V was trimmed by 5 bases and J by 4 bases, leaving 12 bases between them. CDR3 sequence reads: CASSPAPGYEQYF. The DNA of the CDR3 is TGTGCCAGCAGTCCCGCTCCAGGGTACGAGCAGTACTTC.

The rearrangement joins TRBV6-1 to TRBJ1-1, with D unclear. Germline-derived CDR1 and CDR2 are MNHNS and SASEGT. The CDR3 extends over 15 amino acids. The V end was cut by 1 base, the J end by 2 bases, with 11 bases between. CDR3 bases: TGTGCCAGCAGTGAAGGGTTGCAGGTAAACACTGAAGCTTTCTTT. Its translation is CASSEGLQVNTEAFF.

The V call is TRBV30, the J call TRBJ2-3; TRBD2 agrees at 11 bases. Germline V gene sequence: CDR1 GTSNPN, CDR2 SVGIG (reference sequence). J gave up 3 bases and V 6 bases, and 11 bases lay outside the gene matches. The CDR3 loop spans 16 amino acids. CDR3 sequence (DNA): TGTGCCTGTAATCAACCCGGGACTAGCGGAACAGATACGCAGTATTTT. It codes for CACNQPGTSGTDTQYF.

This clone was recorded many times. This rearrangement joins TRBV4-1 to TRBJ2-7, with 9 bases aligning to TRBD1. The CDR3 sequence is 14 residues long. Germline lookup yields CDR1 MGHRA and CDR2 YSYEKL. Trimming removed 3 bases from V and 3 bases from J; junction bases left unmatched: 3. The CDR3 protein is CASSHWTGVYEQYF. CDR3 nucleotides: TGCGCCAGCAGCCACTGGACAGGGGTCTACGAGCAGTACTTC.

The chain couples TRBV5-1 to TRBJ1-1, with TRBD1 identical over 7 bases. With V trimmed by 0 bases and J by 3 bases, 8 bases remained unmatched. CDR3 length: 16 residues. CDR1 and CDR2 from the germline V gene are SGHRS and YFSETQ. CDR3 region: CASSLDGPGGYTEAFF. The CDR3 DNA reads as TGCGCCAGCAGCTTGGATGGCCCAGGGGGGTACACTGAAGCTTTCTTT.

This clone occurred many times. The rearrangement joins TRBV6-6 to TRBJ1-2; maybe TRBD1 (6 bases). CDR1 and CDR2 from the germline V gene are MNHNY and SVGAGI (reference sequence). V was pared by 6 bases and J by 6 bases, with 11 bases between. This CDR3 has 12 amino acids. The CDR3 DNA reads as TGTGCCAGCAGGGCCTACAGGGATGGCTACACCTTC. Encoded protein: CASRAYRDGYTF.

V and J are TRBV4-3 and TRBJ2-7, with a weak D call TRBD1 (6 bases). The V end lost 3 bases, the J end lost 3 bases, and 15 bases lay between the germline ends. The CDR3 runs to 15 residues. Germline lookup yields CDR1 LGHNA and CDR2 YSLEER. The CDR3 bases are TGCGCCAGCAGCCAGGGGACAAACAGTTACTACGAGCAGTACTTC. Translation gives CASSQGTNSYYEQYF.

This sequence joins TRBV27 and TRBJ2-7; tentatively, D is TRBD1 (6 bases). The germline V and J ends were trimmed by 4 bases and 2 bases, with 9 bases remaining between them. This CDR3 is built from 13 residues. Germline CDR1 MNHEY, CDR2 SMNVEV (reference sequence). This CDR3 is CASSWTEAYEQYF. The CDR3 DNA reads TGTGCCAGCAGTTGGACAGAGGCCTACGAGCAGTACTTC.

This chain joins TRBV10-3 and TRBJ2-7, with a weak D call TRBD1 (5 bases). Germline lookup yields CDR1 ENHRY and CDR2 SYGVKD. Trimming took off 3 bases at V and 0 bases at J, with 12 bases between the two ends. The CDR3 sequence is 15 residues long. The CDR3 DNA reads TGTGCCATCAGTGACAGCAGGGTGAGCTCCTACGAGCAGTACTTC. Its protein is CAISDSRVSSYEQYF.

This clone was detected only a few times. This chain connects TRBV6-1 to TRBJ2-7; TRBD2 aligns across 10 bases. The V gene's germline CDR1 is MNHNS and CDR2 SASEGT. The CDR3 is 14 residues long. Trimming took 5 bases from V and 5 from J; bases not matched to a gene: 6. The DNA for the CDR3 is TGTGCCAGCAGTCGTCTAGCGGGAGAGAACGAGCAGTACTTC. Encoded protein: CASSRLAGENEQYF.